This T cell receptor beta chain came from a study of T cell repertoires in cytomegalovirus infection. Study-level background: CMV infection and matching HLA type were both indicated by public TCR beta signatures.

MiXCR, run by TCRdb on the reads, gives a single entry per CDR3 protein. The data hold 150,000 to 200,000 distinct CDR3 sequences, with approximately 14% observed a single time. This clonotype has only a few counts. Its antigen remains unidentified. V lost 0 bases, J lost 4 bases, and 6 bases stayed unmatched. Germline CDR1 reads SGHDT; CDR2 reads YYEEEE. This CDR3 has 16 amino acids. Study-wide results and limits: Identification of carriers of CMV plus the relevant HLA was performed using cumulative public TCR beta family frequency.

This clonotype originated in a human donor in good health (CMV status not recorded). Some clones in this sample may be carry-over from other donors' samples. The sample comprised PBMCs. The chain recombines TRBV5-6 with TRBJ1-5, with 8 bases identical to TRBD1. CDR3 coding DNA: TGTGCCAGCAGCTTGGGGGCAGGGGGCGCGAATCAGCCCCAGCATTTT. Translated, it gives CASSLGAGGANQPQHF.